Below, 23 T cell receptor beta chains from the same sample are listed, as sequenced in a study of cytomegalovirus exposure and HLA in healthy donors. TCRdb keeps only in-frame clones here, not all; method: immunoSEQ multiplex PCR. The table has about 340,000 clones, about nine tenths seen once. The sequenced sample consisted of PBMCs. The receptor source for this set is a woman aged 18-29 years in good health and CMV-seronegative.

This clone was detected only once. CDR3 sequence: CASSDRRGRSYNEQFF. CDR3 nucleotide sequence: TGTGCCAGCAGCGACCGGCGCGGGAGATCCTACAATGAGCAGTTCTTC. V is TRBV6-6 and J is TRBJ2-1, with 7 bases aligning to TRBD2. With 6 bases clipped from V and 1 base from J, the junction kept 9 bases outside the gene matches. The CDR3 covers 16 residues. Germline CDR1 is MNHNY and CDR2 is SVGAGI (reference sequence).

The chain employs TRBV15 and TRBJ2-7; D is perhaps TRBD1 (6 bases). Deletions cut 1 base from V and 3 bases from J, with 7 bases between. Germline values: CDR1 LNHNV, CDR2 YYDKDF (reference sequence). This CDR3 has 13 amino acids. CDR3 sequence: CATSRVDSYEQYF. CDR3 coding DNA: TGTGCCACCAGCAGAGTGGACAGCTACGAGCAGTACTTC.

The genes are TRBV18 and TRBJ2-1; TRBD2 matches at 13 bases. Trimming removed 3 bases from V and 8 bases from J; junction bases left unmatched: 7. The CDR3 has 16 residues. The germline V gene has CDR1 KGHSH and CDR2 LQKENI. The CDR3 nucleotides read TGTGCCAGCTCACCGGGACTAGCGGGGACAGCCGATGAGCAGTTCTTC. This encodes CASSPGLAGTADEQFF. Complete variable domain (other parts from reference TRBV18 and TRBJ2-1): NAGVMQNPRHLVRRRGQEARLRCSPMKGHSHVYWYRQLPEEGLKFMVYLQKENIIDESGMPKERFSAEFPKEGPSILRIQQVVRGDSAAYFCASSPGLAGTADEQFFGPGTRLTVL.

CDR3 sequence (DNA): TGTGCCAGCAGCTTAGTGGTGGGACTCGGAGGCGATGAGCAGTTCTTC. Its translation: CASSLVVGLGGDEQFF. V usage is TRBV7-2 and J usage is TRBJ2-1, with TRBD2 as a possible D gene (6 bases). The CDR3 spans 16 residues. V shed 1 base and J shed 8 bases, with 18 bases lying between them. CDR1 is SGHTA, CDR2 FQGNSA, per germline.

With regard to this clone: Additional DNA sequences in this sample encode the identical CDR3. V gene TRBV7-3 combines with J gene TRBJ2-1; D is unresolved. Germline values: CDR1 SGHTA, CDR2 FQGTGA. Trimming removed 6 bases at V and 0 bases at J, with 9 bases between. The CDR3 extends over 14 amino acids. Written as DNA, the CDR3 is TGTGCCAGCAGTTATGGCAGCTCCTACAATGAGCAGTTCTTC. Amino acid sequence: CASSYGSSYNEQFF.

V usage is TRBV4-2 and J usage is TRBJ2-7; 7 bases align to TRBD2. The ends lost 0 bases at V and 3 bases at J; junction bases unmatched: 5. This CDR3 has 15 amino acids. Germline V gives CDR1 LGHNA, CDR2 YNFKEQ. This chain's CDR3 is CASSQDRASGYEQYF. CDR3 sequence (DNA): TGTGCCAGCAGCCAAGATCGGGCTAGCGGCTACGAGCAGTACTTC.

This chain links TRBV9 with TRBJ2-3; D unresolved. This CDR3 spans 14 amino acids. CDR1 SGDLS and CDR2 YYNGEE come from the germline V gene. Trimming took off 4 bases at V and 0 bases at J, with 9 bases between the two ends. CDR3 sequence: CASSTSGSTDTQYF. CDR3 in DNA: TGTGCCAGCAGCACCTCCGGGAGCACAGATACGCAGTATTTT.

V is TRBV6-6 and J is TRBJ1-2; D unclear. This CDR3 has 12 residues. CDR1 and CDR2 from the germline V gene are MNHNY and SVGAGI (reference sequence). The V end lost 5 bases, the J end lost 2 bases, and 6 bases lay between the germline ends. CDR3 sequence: CASSVENYGYTF. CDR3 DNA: TGTGCCAGCAGTGTAGAGAACTATGGCTACACCTTC.

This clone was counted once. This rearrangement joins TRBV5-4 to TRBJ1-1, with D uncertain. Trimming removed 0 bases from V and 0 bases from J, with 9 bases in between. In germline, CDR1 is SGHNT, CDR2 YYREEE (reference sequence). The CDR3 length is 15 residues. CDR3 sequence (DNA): TGTGCCAGCAGCTTGGACAGTACCGTGAACACTGAAGCTTTCTTT. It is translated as CASSLDSTVNTEAFF.

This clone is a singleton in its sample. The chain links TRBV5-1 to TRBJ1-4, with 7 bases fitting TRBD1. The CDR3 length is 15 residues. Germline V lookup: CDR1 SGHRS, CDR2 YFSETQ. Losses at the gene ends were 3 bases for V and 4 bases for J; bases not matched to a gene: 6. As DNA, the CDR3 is TGCGCCAGCAGCTCAAGGGACAGCTATAATGAAAAACTGTTTTTT. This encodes CASSSRDSYNEKLFF.

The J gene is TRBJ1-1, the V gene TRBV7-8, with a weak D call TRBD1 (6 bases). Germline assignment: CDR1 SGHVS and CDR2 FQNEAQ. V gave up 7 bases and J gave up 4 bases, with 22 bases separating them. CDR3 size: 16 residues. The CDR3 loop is CASTATRGAQSTEAFF. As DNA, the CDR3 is TGTGCCAGCACCGCAACACGGGGGGCGCAGAGCACTGAAGCTTTCTTT.

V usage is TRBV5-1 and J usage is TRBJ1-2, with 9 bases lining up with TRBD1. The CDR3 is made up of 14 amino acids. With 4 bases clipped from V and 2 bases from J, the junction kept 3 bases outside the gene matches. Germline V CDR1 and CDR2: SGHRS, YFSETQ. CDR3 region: CASSIGQGNYGYTF. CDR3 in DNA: TGCGCCAGCAGCATAGGACAGGGGAACTATGGCTACACCTTC. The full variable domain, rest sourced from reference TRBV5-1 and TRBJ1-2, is KAGVTQTPRYLIKTRGQQVTLSCSPISGHRSVSWYQQTPGQGLQFLFEYFSETQRNKGNFPGRFSGRQFSNSRSEMNVSTLELGDSALYLCASSIGQGNYGYTFGSGTRLTVV.

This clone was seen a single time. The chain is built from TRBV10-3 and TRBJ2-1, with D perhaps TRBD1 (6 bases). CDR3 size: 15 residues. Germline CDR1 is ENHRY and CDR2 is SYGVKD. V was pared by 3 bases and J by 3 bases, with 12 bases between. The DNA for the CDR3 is TGTGCCATCAGTGACCCACAGGGATTCTACAATGAGCAGTTCTTC. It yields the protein CAISDPQGFYNEQFF.

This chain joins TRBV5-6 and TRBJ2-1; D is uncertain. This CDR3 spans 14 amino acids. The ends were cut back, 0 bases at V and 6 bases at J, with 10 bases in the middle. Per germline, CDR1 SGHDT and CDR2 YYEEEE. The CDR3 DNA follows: TGTGCCAGCAGCTTGGAACTGGAGATCAATGAGCAGTTCTTC. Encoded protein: CASSLELEINEQFF.

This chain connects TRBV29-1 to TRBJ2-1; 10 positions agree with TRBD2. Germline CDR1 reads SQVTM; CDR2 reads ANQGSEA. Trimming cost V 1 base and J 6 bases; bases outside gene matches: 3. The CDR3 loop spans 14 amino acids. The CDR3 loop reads CSVEGTSGPNEQFF. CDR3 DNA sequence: TGCAGCGTTGAAGGGACTAGCGGACCCAATGAGCAGTTCTTC.

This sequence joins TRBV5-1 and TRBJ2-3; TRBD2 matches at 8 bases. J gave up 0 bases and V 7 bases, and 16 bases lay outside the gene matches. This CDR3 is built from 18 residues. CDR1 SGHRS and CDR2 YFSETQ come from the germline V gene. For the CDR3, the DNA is TGCGCCAGCCAGTATAGCATGTTTTTAGCGGGAAGCACAGATACGCAGTATTTT. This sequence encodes CASQYSMFLAGSTDTQYF.

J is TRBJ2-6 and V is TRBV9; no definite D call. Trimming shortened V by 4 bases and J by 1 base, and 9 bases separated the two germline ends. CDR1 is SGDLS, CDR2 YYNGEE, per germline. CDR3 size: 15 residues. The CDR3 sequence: CASSPTQSGANVLTF. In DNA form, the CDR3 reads TGTGCCAGCAGCCCTACGCAATCTGGGGCCAACGTCCTGACTTTC.

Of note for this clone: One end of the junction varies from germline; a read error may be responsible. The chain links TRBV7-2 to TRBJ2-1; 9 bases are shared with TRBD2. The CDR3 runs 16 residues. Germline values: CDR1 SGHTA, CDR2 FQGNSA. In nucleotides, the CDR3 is TGTGCCAGCAGCTTAGCGCCGGGACTAGCCTACAATGAGCTGTTCTTC. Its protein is CASSLAPGLAYNELFF.

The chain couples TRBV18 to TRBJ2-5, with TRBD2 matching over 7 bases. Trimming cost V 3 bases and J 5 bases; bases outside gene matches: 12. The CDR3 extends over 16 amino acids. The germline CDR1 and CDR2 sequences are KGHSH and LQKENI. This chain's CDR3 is CASSPSSGASRETQYF. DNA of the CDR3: TGTGCCAGCTCACCCTCTAGCGGAGCCTCCCGGGAGACCCAGTACTTC.

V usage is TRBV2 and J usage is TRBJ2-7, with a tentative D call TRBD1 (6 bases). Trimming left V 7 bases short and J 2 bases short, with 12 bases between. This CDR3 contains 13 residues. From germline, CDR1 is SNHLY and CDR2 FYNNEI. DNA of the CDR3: TGTGCCAGCATGCCGACAGGACCCTACGAGCAGTACTTC. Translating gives CASMPTGPYEQYF.

CDR3 amino acids: CASSFTGNNEQFF. The CDR3 bases are TGTGCCAGCAGTTTTACCGGGAACAATGAGCAGTTCTTC. This chain connects TRBV28 to TRBJ2-1; maybe TRBD2 (5 bases). Germline V CDR1 and CDR2: MDHEN, SYDVKM. Trimming took 3 bases from V and 5 from J, leaving 8 bases between them. The CDR3 loop spans 13 amino acids.

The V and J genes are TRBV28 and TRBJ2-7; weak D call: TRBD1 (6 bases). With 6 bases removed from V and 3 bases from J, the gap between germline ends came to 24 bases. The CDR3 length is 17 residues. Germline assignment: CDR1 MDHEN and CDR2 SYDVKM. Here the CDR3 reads CASSSPITGYEDYEQYF. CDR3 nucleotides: TGTGCCAGCAGCTCGCCCATTACAGGGTATGAGGACTACGAGCAGTACTTC.

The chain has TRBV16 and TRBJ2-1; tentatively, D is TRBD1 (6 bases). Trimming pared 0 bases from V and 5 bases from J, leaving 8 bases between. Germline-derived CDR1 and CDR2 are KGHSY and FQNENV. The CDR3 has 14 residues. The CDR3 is CASSQSDRDNEQFF. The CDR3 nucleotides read TGTGCCAGCAGCCAATCGGACAGAGACAATGAGCAGTTCTTC.